This TCR beta chain derives from a study of immune cell composition in non-small cell lung cancer. Study context: Tumours were mainly lung adenocarcinoma or squamous cell carcinoma.

The length of the CDR3 is 15 residues. V shed 4 bases and J shed 0 bases, with 14 bases lying between them. Germline V gene lookup returns CDR1 SGHRS and CDR2 YFSETQ. The normal lung sample lay at least 3 cm, and maximally far, from the tumour. The study's findings and limits: Squamous carcinomas (approximately 80%) more often had tumour-associated clones >0.5% than adenocarcinomas (roughly 35%).

About this clone: As yet, its antigen is unknown.

Measured with immunoSEQ multiplex PCR; TCRdb has only the in-frame clones, and not every one. The profile shows more than 15,000 clones, 75% to 85% of them singletons. The data were also submitted as part of a second study, on CD4 T cells in lung cancer. From that report: CD4+ clones recognizing candidate mutation-encoded neoepitopes were isolated from blood.

The receptor was isolated from a human donor with non-small cell lung cancer. The sample comprised non-adjacent lung tissue. The rearrangement joins TRBV5-1 to TRBJ2-7; D possibly matches TRBD1 or TRBD2 (5 bases each). Written as DNA, the CDR3 is TGCGCCAGCAGCCTTACCCGGGACGCCTCCTACGAGCAGTACTTC. This sequence encodes CASSLTRDASYEQYF.